One sample yielded the 18 T cell receptor beta chains listed below, sequenced in a study of PD-1 blockade in mismatch repair-deficient tumors. Sequencing was performed with immunoSEQ multiplex PCR; in TCRdb, only in-frame clones are kept and a portion is missing. The sample has about 66,000 clones, roughly 80% seen once. Here the sequenced sample was peripheral blood, taken 2 weeks after starting pembrolizumab. The receptors shown here come from an adult with mismatch repair-deficient cancer.

This chain uses TRBV6-5 with TRBJ2-7; weak D call: TRBD1 (5 bases). The CDR3 runs 15 residues. CDR1 and CDR2 (germline): MNHEY, SVGAGI. Deletions cut 6 bases from V and 4 bases from J, with 19 bases between. The CDR3 is CASRPMAVAGYEQYF. The CDR3 region has the DNA TGTGCCAGCAGACCAATGGCAGTAGCAGGGTACGAGCAGTACTTC.

The rearrangement joins TRBV5-6 to TRBJ2-1, with D hard to call. CDR3 size: 13 residues. In germline, CDR1 is SGHDT, CDR2 YYEEEE. V lost 4 bases to trimming and J lost 9 bases, with 14 bases between them. CDR3 sequence: CASSKRATFEQFF. In nucleotides, the CDR3 is TGTGCCAGCAGCAAACGGGCGACTTTTGAGCAGTTCTTC.

The chain links TRBV2 to TRBJ2-2; 9 nucleotides align to TRBD2. The germline V gene has CDR1 SNHLY and CDR2 FYNNEI. Losses at the gene ends were 2 bases for V and 5 bases for J; bases not matched to a gene: 6. The CDR3 is 16 amino acids. The CDR3 loop reads CASSETAGGRTGELFF. DNA for the CDR3: TGTGCCAGCAGTGAAACAGCGGGAGGACGAACCGGGGAGCTGTTTTTT.

About this clone itself: An end of the junction does not agree with germline; a read error may underlie this. V gene TRBV2 combines with J gene TRBJ2-7; D unclear. CDR1 is SNHLY, CDR2 FYNNEI, per germline. The CDR3 spans 11 residues. The CDR3: CASTEIYEQYF. CDR3 nucleotide sequence: TGTGCCAGCACTGAAATCTACGAGCAGTACTTC. Full variable domain (rest looked up from reference TRBV2 and TRBJ2-7): EPEVTQTPSHQVTQMGQEVILRCVPISNHLYFYWYRQILGQKVEFLVSFYNNEISEKSEIFDDQFSVERPDGSNFTLKIRSTKLEDSAMYFCASTEIYEQYFGPGTRLTVT.

This clone was seen more than once but under ten times. V is TRBV2 and J is TRBJ2-5; D is undetermined. Germline V lookup: CDR1 SNHLY, CDR2 FYNNEI. The CDR3 covers 12 residues. Trimming pared 7 bases from V and 4 bases from J, leaving 10 bases between. CDR3 DNA sequence: TGTGCCAGCACTGGCCACCCAGAGACCCAGTACTTC. Translating gives CASTGHPETQYF.

J is TRBJ2-1 and V is TRBV7-8, with D unresolved. The germline V gene encodes CDR1 SGHVS and CDR2 FQNEAQ. V was pared by 3 bases and J by 2 bases, with 8 bases between. The CDR3 covers 14 residues. CDR3 DNA: TGTGCCAGCAGCTTGGCGGAAACCTACAATGAGCAGTTCTTC. Amino acids: CASSLAETYNEQFF.

The chain is built from TRBV7-2 and TRBJ2-2; unclear D gene. V was cut by 2 bases and J by 6 bases, with 4 bases left in between. Germline values: CDR1 SGHTA, CDR2 FQGNSA. The CDR3 totals 12 residues. The CDR3 DNA sequence: TGTGCCAGCAGCTTATTGTCCGGGGAGCTGTTTTTT. It is translated as CASSLLSGELFF.

J is TRBJ2-7 and V is TRBV10-3; 9 bases map to TRBD2. The junction had 9 bases not matched to a gene; V was cut back by 8 bases and J by 1 base. Looked up from germline, CDR1 is ENHRY and CDR2 is SYGVKD. This CDR3 is built from 15 residues. CDR3 nucleotides: TGTGCCATCCGCGGGGAGACTAGCGGATCCTACGAGCAGTACTTC. Protein sequence: CAIRGETSGSYEQYF.

The J gene is TRBJ1-2, the V gene TRBV25-1; possibly TRBD1 for D (6 bases). The CDR3 sequence is 13 residues long. CDR1 is MGHDK and CDR2 is SYGVNS in the germline V gene. Trimming removed 3 bases at V and 7 bases at J, with 12 bases between. The CDR3 loop reads CASSDPGALGYTF. The CDR3 bases are TGTGCCAGCAGTGACCCGGGGGCGCTTGGCTACACCTTC.

This clone has a single count. The chain combines TRBV7-3 with TRBJ2-7, with 9 bases lining up with TRBD1. V dropped 5 bases and J dropped 1; count of bases not matched to a gene: 9. This CDR3 is built from 16 residues. Germline CDR1 SGHTA, CDR2 FQGTGA. CDR3: CASSRPAGTGSYEQYF. The CDR3 DNA reads as TGTGCCAGCAGCAGACCCGCCGGGACAGGGTCCTACGAGCAGTACTTC.

The chain uses TRBV6-5 and TRBJ2-1; D is possibly TRBD2 (6 bases). This CDR3 has 16 residues. Trimming cost V 0 bases and J 6 bases, with 15 bases left between them. CDR1 MNHEY and CDR2 SVGAGI come from the germline V gene. CDR3 in DNA: TGTGCCAGCAGTTACTCGATCCAAAGGGGAGGCAATGAGCAGTTCTTC. It yields the protein CASSYSIQRGGNEQFF.

V gene TRBV5-1 combines with J gene TRBJ2-1; tentatively, D is TRBD2 (6 bases). Germline loops: CDR1 SGHRS, CDR2 YFSETQ. The CDR3 has 11 amino acids. The V end lost 4 bases, the J end lost 7 bases, and 6 bases lay between the germline ends. In nucleotides, the CDR3 is TGCGCCAGCAGCAGCGGGAATGAGCAGTTCTTC. Amino acids: CASSSGNEQFF.

The chain joins TRBV11-2 to TRBJ2-7; possibly TRBD2 for D (5 bases). This CDR3 spans 13 amino acids. The V end lost 3 bases, the J end lost 1 base, and 7 bases lay between the germline ends. From germline, CDR1 is SGHAT and CDR2 FQNNGV. The CDR3 nucleotides read TGTGCCAGCAGCTTGCTAGCTTCCTACGAGCAGTACTTC. It specifies CASSLLASYEQYF.

The V call is TRBV5-1, the J call TRBJ2-1; D gene ambiguous. Germline loops: CDR1 SGHRS, CDR2 YFSETQ. Trimming left V 4 bases short and J 10 bases short, with 9 bases between. This CDR3 contains 11 residues. The CDR3 nucleotides are TGCGCCAGCAGCGATAGAAAGGAGCAGTTCTTC. It translates to CASSDRKEQFF.

V gene TRBV21-1 combines with J gene TRBJ1-1. TRBV21-1 is flagged as a pseudogene. The CDR3 runs 11 residues. CDR3 bases: TGTGCCAGCGGGTCTGTAGGGTTAAGGCCCTTT. As protein: CASGSVGLRPF.

The rearrangement links TRBV5-4 to TRBJ1-3; unclear D gene. Trimming took 0 bases from V and 0 from J, leaving 13 bases between them. The CDR3 covers 17 residues. Germline V gene data show CDR1 as SGHNT and CDR2 as YYREEE (reference sequence). Here the CDR3 reads CASSLDGQYYSGNTIYF. CDR3 nucleotides: TGTGCCAGCAGCTTGGACGGCCAGTATTACTCTGGAAACACCATATATTTT.

This chain links TRBV19 with TRBJ1-2, with 9 bases identical to TRBD1. The CDR3 has 13 amino acids. CDR1 and CDR2 from the germline V gene are LNHDA and SQIVND (reference sequence). Trimming took 6 bases from V and 8 from J; bases not matched to a gene: 7. In DNA form, the CDR3 reads TGTGCCAGTAGGACACAGGGGGCGGAAGGCTACACCTTC. Translating gives CASRTQGAEGYTF.

The rearrangement links TRBV14 to TRBJ2-1; TRBD2 matches at 11 bases. J gave up 7 bases and V 6 bases, and 8 bases lay outside the gene matches. In germline, CDR1 is SGHDN, CDR2 FVKESK. This CDR3 has 15 amino acids. The CDR3 loop reads CASSPTSGIPNEQFF. The CDR3 DNA sequence: TGTGCCAGCAGTCCGACTAGCGGGATTCCTAATGAGCAGTTCTTC.